Shown below are 27 T cell receptor beta chains from a single sample sequenced in a study of blood T cell repertoires in COVID-19. The method was immunoSEQ multiplex PCR; TCRdb's version includes in-frame clones alone and lacks a portion of them. This repertoire shows 150,000 to 200,000 clones, 85% to 90% found once; its top ten account for approximately 2.1%. Sequenced input: PBMCs or T cells enriched from blood (not recorded which). Source of these receptors: a woman between 35 and 50 years old with acute COVID-19.

This chain uses TRBV30 with TRBJ2-7, with D perhaps TRBD2 (5 bases). The germline V gene has CDR1 GTSNPN and CDR2 SVGIG (reference sequence). The CDR3 has 13 residues. The V end was cut by 3 bases, the J end by 2 bases, with 11 bases between. The DNA for the CDR3 is TGTGCCTGGAGCCCGGGGAGCGCCTACGAGCAGTACTTC. It codes for CAWSPGSAYEQYF. The variable domain in full, completed from reference TRBV30 and TRBJ2-7, reads SQTIHQWPATLVQPVGSPLSLECTVEGTSNPNLYWYRQAAGRGLQLLFYSVGIGQISSEVPQNLSASRPQDRQFILSSKKLLLSDSGFYLCAWSPGSAYEQYFGPGTRLTVT.

The chain joins TRBV5-6 to TRBJ1-2; D possibly corresponds to TRBD1 (5 bases). Trimming left V 4 bases short and J 4 bases short, with 11 bases between. Per the germline V gene, CDR1 is SGHDT and CDR2 is YYEEEE. The CDR3 consists of 13 residues. In DNA form, the CDR3 reads TGTGCCAGCAGCCCGACAGTACTCTATGGCTACACCTTC. The encoded protein is CASSPTVLYGYTF.

J is TRBJ1-4 and V is TRBV19, with unresolved D. Germline values: CDR1 LNHDA, CDR2 SQIVND (reference sequence). This CDR3 has 15 residues. Trimming shortened V by 5 bases and J by 0 bases, and 10 bases separated the two germline ends. Written as DNA, the CDR3 is TGTGCCAGTAGTTTGCAGGAAACAACTAATGAAAAACTGTTTTTT. Amino acids: CASSLQETTNEKLFF. The whole variable domain, remainder taken from reference TRBV19 and TRBJ1-4, is DGGITQSPKYLFRKEGQNVTLSCEQNLNHDAMYWYRQDPGQGLRLIYYSQIVNDFQKGDIAEGYSVSREKKESFPLTVTSAQKNPTAFYLCASSLQETTNEKLFFGSGTQLSVL.

The chain joins TRBV18 to TRBJ1-1; TRBD1 might be the D (5 bases). The CDR3 totals 16 residues. Germline V CDR1 and CDR2: KGHSH, LQKENI. The germline V and J ends were trimmed by 3 bases and 6 bases, with 20 bases remaining between them. The CDR3 DNA follows: TGTGCCAGCTCACCCGACAGACAGAGTGCGGGATCTGAAGCTTTCTTT. It is translated as CASSPDRQSAGSEAFF.

This rearrangement joins TRBV7-9 to TRBJ2-3; the match to TRBD1 covers 9 bases. Germline-derived CDR1 and CDR2 are SEHNR and FQNEAQ (reference sequence). This CDR3 has 15 amino acids. V trimming: 5 bases; J trimming: 3 bases; junction bases outside the gene matches: 6. For the CDR3, the DNA is TGTGCCAGCAGCCGGGACAGGGATGGGACAGATACGCAGTATTTT. It is translated as CASSRDRDGTDTQYF.

The chain links TRBV7-3 to TRBJ2-3; 10 bases map to TRBD2. Germline V CDR1 and CDR2: SGHTA, FQGTGA. The J segment lost 3 bases and the V segment lost 8 bases, leaving 5 bases of the junction unmatched. This CDR3 has 14 residues. This chain's CDR3 is CASGLAGGTDTQYF. CDR3 nucleotide sequence: TGTGCCAGCGGGTTAGCGGGGGGTACAGATACGCAGTATTTT.

This clone was found a few times. The rearrangement joins TRBV18 to TRBJ1-1, with D maybe TRBD1 (5 bases). CDR1 KGHSH and CDR2 LQKENI come from the germline V gene. The CDR3 has 15 amino acids. V was shortened by 3 bases and J by 4 bases, with 15 bases between the two germline ends. The DNA for the CDR3 is TGTGCCAGCTCACCCAATCAGGGTGCGAGCACTGAAGCTTTCTTT. It is translated as CASSPNQGASTEAFF.

The chain is built from TRBV27 and TRBJ1-4; D is possibly TRBD1 (5 bases). Germline V gives CDR1 MNHEY, CDR2 SMNVEV (reference sequence). V gave up 4 bases and J gave up 7 bases, with 13 bases separating them. CDR3 length: 14 residues. The CDR3 is CASSSLGRGEKLFF. CDR3 DNA sequence: TGTGCCAGCAGTTCGTTGGGAAGGGGTGAAAAACTGTTTTTT.

The genes are TRBV4-1 and TRBJ2-1; weak D call: TRBD2 (5 bases). The CDR3 runs to 16 residues. Germline CDR1 and CDR2: MGHRA and YSYEKL. Trimming took 0 bases from V and 5 from J, leaving 14 bases between them. The CDR3 coding sequence is TGCGCCAGCAGCCAAGATTTGAGGGAGCGCAACAATGAGCAGTTCTTC. It translates to CASSQDLRERNNEQFF.

This clone was recorded once. The chain couples TRBV10-3 to TRBJ2-3, with a tentative D call TRBD2 (5 bases). V was shortened by 3 bases and J by 2 bases, with 12 bases between the two germline ends. CDR1 and CDR2 from the germline V gene are ENHRY and SYGVKD. The CDR3 covers 15 residues. This CDR3 reads CAISELGGSTDTQYF. CDR3 coding DNA: TGTGCCATCAGTGAACTTGGCGGGTCCACAGATACGCAGTATTTT.

The chain recombines TRBV5-4 with TRBJ1-1; the match to TRBD1 covers 7 bases. The germline gives CDR1 SGHNT, CDR2 YYREEE (reference sequence). This CDR3 is 15 amino acids long. J gave up 2 bases and V 3 bases, and 7 bases lay outside the gene matches. CDR3 sequence reads: CASSSPRGRNTEAFF. The CDR3, as DNA: TGTGCCAGCAGCTCCCCGAGGGGGCGCAACACTGAAGCTTTCTTT.

V gene TRBV30 combines with J gene TRBJ2-6; the match to TRBD2 covers 10 bases. Germline V lookup: CDR1 GTSNPN, CDR2 SVGIG (reference sequence). The CDR3 covers 15 residues. J was trimmed by 2 bases and V by 8 bases; bases with no gene match: 6. This CDR3 is CARLAGAPGANVLTF. Written as DNA, the CDR3 is TGTGCCCGGCTAGCGGGAGCTCCTGGGGCCAACGTCCTGACTTTC.

The chain links TRBV19 to TRBJ1-1; 12 nucleotides match TRBD1. The CDR3 length is 15 residues. Germline V lookup: CDR1 LNHDA, CDR2 SQIVND (reference sequence). V lost 4 bases to trimming and J lost 5 bases; unmatched junction nucleotides: 5. The CDR3 nucleotides are TGTGCCAGTAGTACCAGGGACAGGGGGCGAACTGAAGCTTTCTTT. This encodes CASSTRDRGRTEAFF.

The chain links TRBV4-2 to TRBJ1-5; D might be TRBD1 (5 bases). V shed 1 base and J shed 6 bases, with 13 bases lying between them. The CDR3 runs to 15 residues. From germline, CDR1 is LGHNA and CDR2 YNFKEQ. The CDR3 is CASSQAGGGAQPQHF. The CDR3 DNA reads TGTGCCAGCAGCCAAGCTGGGGGAGGGGCTCAGCCCCAGCATTTT.

The chain has TRBV7-2 and TRBJ2-1; D is uncertain. Trimming removed 5 bases at V and 0 bases at J, with 11 bases between. The CDR3 extends over 15 amino acids. Germline V gene data show CDR1 as SGHTA and CDR2 as FQGNSA. CDR3 loop: CASSSRVDSYNEQFF. CDR3 sequence (DNA): TGTGCCAGCAGCAGTCGCGTCGACTCCTACAATGAGCAGTTCTTC.

Notes on this clone: A read error may account for a junction end that differs from germline. Additional DNA sequences in this sample encode the identical CDR3. The rearrangement joins TRBV11-2 to TRBJ2-1, with TRBD2 identical over 11 bases. The CDR3 length is 14 residues. Germline V gene sequence: CDR1 SGHAT, CDR2 FQNNGV. CDR3 bases: TGTGCTAGCAGCTATGGACTAGCGGGCAATGAGCAGTTCTTC. Its translation: CASSYGLAGNEQFF.

The chain uses TRBV9 and TRBJ2-3, with 9 bases lining up with TRBD2. The V segment lost 3 bases and the J segment 2 bases; nucleotides outside the gene matches: 4. The CDR3 is made up of 15 amino acids. The V gene's germline CDR1 is SGDLS and CDR2 YYNGEE. The CDR3 bases are TGTGCCAGCAGCGCTAGCGGGGAAGCCACAGATACGCAGTATTTT. It translates to CASSASGEATDTQYF.

The CDR3 sequence is CASSEDVGAGDEQYF. The DNA for the CDR3 is TGTGCCAGCAGTGAAGATGTGGGAGCGGGCGACGAGCAGTACTTC. The rearrangement joins TRBV6-1 to TRBJ2-7; D possibly corresponds to TRBD2 (6 bases). Germline V gene data show CDR1 as MNHNS and CDR2 as SASEGT. The CDR3 loop spans 15 amino acids. Trimming left V 1 base short and J 5 bases short, with 15 bases between.

The chain couples TRBV10-1 to TRBJ2-5, with 7 bases that match TRBD2. CDR3 length equals 15 residues. Germline V gene data show CDR1 as WNHNN and CDR2 as SYGVQD (reference sequence). V shed 3 bases, J shed 5 bases, and the junction held 9 bases outside the gene matches. The CDR3 region is CASSDSGSGGETQYF. The CDR3 DNA is TGCGCCAGCAGTGATAGCGGGTCCGGTGGGGAGACCCAGTACTTC.

The V call is TRBV6-2 or TRBV6-3, the J call TRBJ2-1; weak D call: TRBD2 (6 bases). The CDR3 runs to 16 residues. The germline CDR1 and CDR2 sequences are MNHEY and SVGEGT. V lost 0 bases and J lost 5, with 14 bases in between. CDR3 nucleotide sequence: TGTGCCAGCAGTTACTCGAGACTAGTTCGCCACAATGAGCAGTTCTTC. Its translation: CASSYSRLVRHNEQFF.

CDR3 protein: CAISDSPRETQYF. As DNA, the CDR3 is TGTGCCATCAGTGATAGCCCCCGAGAGACCCAGTACTTC. The rearrangement joins TRBV10-3 to TRBJ2-5, with D unclear. Per the germline V gene, CDR1 is ENHRY and CDR2 is SYGVKD. The V and J ends lost 3 bases and 4 bases respectively, with 9 bases between them. This CDR3 comprises 13 residues.

The gene calls are TRBV27 and TRBJ2-4; D is possibly TRBD1 (6 bases). The CDR3 runs to 15 residues. Germline lookup yields CDR1 MNHEY and CDR2 SMNVEV (reference sequence). The ends were cut back, 5 bases at V and 0 bases at J, with 11 bases in the middle. The chain's CDR3 is CASSPRGLAKNIQYF. The CDR3 DNA follows: TGTGCCAGCAGTCCCAGGGGTCTAGCCAAAAACATTCAGTACTTC.

The chain recombines TRBV19 with TRBJ1-2; a weak D match, TRBD1 (6 bases). V gave up 3 bases and J gave up 6 bases, with 11 bases separating them. The CDR3 contains 13 residues. CDR1 is LNHDA, CDR2 SQIVND, per germline (reference sequence). The CDR3 sequence: CASSITGSHGYTF. The CDR3 bases are TGTGCCAGTAGTATCACAGGGTCCCATGGCTACACCTTC.

The V call is TRBV29-1, the J call TRBJ2-1, with a possible D match to TRBD2 (6 bases). This CDR3 contains 16 residues. V dropped 3 bases and J dropped 0 bases, with 15 bases sitting between them. The germline V gene encodes CDR1 SQVTM and CDR2 ANQGSEA. CDR3 sequence: CSVDAGRDSSYNEQFF. The CDR3 nucleotides read TGCAGCGTTGACGCTGGGCGGGATAGCTCCTACAATGAGCAGTTCTTC.

This chain connects TRBV18 to TRBJ2-5; 8 positions agree with TRBD2. The V gene's germline CDR1 is KGHSH and CDR2 LQKENI. Germline trimming cut 5 bases from V and 4 bases from J; bases unmatched to any gene: 12. CDR3 length: 16 amino acids. In DNA, the CDR3 is TGTGCCAGCTCAGCGAACCAGGGCGGGAGGACAGAGACCCAGTACTTC. This translates into CASSANQGGRTETQYF. The whole variable domain, filled in from reference TRBV18 and TRBJ2-5, reads NAGVMQNPRHLVRRRGQEARLRCSPMKGHSHVYWYRQLPEEGLKFMVYLQKENIIDESGMPKERFSAEFPKEGPSILRIQQVVRGDSAAYFCASSANQGGRTETQYFGPGTRLLVL.

This clone was seen a few times. This chain connects TRBV11-2 to TRBJ2-3; maybe TRBD2 (6 bases). CDR3 length equals 16 residues. Germline-derived CDR1 and CDR2 are SGHAT and FQNNGV. Between the trimmed V and J ends, which lost 0 bases and 1 base, there was a span of 11 bases. The CDR3 nucleotides are TGTGCCAGCAGCTTAGAGAGGGGAGGAGGCACAGATACGCAGTATTTT. This gives the protein CASSLERGGGTDTQYF.

The chain employs TRBV19 and TRBJ2-2, with a possible D match to TRBD1 (5 bases). This CDR3 has 16 residues. Trimming cost V 2 bases and J 3 bases, with 13 bases left between them. Germline CDR1 LNHDA, CDR2 SQIVND (reference sequence). The CDR3 reads CASSIPTVQDTGELFF. CDR3 DNA sequence: TGTGCCAGTAGTATACCCACCGTACAGGACACCGGGGAGCTGTTTTTT.